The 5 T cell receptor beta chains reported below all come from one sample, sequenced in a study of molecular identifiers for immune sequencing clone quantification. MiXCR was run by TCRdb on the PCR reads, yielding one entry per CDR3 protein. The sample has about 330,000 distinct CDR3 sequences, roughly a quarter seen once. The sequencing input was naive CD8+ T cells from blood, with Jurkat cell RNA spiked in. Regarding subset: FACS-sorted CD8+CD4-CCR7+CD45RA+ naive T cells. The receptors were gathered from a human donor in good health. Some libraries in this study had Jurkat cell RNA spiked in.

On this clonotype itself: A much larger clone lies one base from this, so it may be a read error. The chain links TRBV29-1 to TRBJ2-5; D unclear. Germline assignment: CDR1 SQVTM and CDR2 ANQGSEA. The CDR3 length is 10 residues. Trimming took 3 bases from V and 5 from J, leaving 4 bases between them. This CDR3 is CSVEEETQYF. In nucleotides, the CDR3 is TGCAGCGTTGAGGAGGAGACCCAGTACTTC.

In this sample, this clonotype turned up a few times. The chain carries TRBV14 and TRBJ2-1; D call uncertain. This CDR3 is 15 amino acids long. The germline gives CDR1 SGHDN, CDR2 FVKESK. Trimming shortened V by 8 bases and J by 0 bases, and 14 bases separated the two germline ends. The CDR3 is CASSQGWSSYNEQFF. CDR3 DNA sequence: TGTGCCAGCTCCCAAGGATGGAGCTCCTACAATGAGCAGTTCTTC.

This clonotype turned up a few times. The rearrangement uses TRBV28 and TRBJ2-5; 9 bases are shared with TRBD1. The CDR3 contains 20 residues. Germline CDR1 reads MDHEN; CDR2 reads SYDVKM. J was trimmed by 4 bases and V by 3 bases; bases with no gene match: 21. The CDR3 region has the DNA TGTGCCAGCAGTTTCCGTCTCGGGACAGGGTCATTTGGGTTAATAGAGACCCAGTACTTC. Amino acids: CASSFRLGTGSFGLIETQYF.

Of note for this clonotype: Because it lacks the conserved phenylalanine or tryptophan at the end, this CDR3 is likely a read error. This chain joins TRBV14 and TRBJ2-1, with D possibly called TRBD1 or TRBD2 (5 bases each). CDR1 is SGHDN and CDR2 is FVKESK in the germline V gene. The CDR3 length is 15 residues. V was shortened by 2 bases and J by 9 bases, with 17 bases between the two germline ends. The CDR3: CASSQRDPSGGEQFL. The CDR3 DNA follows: TGTGCCAGCAGCCAACGGGACCCATCCGGCGGTGAGCAGTTCCTC.

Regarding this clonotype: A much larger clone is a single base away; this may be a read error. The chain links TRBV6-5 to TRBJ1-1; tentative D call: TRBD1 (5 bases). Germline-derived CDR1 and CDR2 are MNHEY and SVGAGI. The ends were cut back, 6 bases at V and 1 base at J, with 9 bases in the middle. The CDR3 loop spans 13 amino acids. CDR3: CASRTGANTEAFF. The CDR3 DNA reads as TGTGCCAGCAGAACTGGGGCGAACACTGAAGCTTTCTTT.